Shown below are 17 T cell receptor beta chains from a single sample sequenced in a study of shared clonotypes between healthy human individuals. Sequencing was performed with immunoSEQ multiplex PCR; in TCRdb, only in-frame clones are kept and a portion is missing. The data contain 2.5 million or so clones, over 85% of them seen just once; the ten biggest clones take up more than 0.12%. Sequences were obtained from naive CD4+ T cells sorted from blood. Subset denoted: CD45RA+ positively selected. Source of these receptors: a man aged 18 to 35 in good health.

The chain links TRBV28 to TRBJ1-1, with D perhaps TRBD1 (5 bases). Trimming pared 3 bases from V and 5 bases from J, leaving 13 bases between. The CDR3 runs to 14 residues. Germline V gene sequence: CDR1 MDHEN, CDR2 SYDVKM. The CDR3 sequence: CASSLTGGETEAFF. The CDR3 nucleotides read TGTGCCAGCAGTTTGACGGGGGGGGAGACTGAAGCTTTCTTT.

This clone was counted only a few times. V usage is TRBV10-2 and J usage is TRBJ1-2, with no clear D. The CDR3 runs to 14 residues. Germline CDR1 and CDR2: WSHSY and SAAADI. V lost 8 bases and J lost 6, with 19 bases in between. CDR3 in amino acids: CASQAAQNLHGYTF. The CDR3 DNA sequence: TGCGCCAGCCAAGCTGCGCAGAATTTACATGGCTACACCTTC.

The chain joins TRBV5-6 to TRBJ1-1, with TRBD1 identical over 8 bases. With V trimmed by 1 base and J by 2 bases, 4 bases remained unmatched. This CDR3 has 15 amino acids. Per germline, CDR1 SGHDT and CDR2 YYEEEE. Written as DNA, the CDR3 is TGTGCCAGCAGCTTGTGGGACAGGCCTAACACTGAAGCTTTCTTT. It is translated as CASSLWDRPNTEAFF.

On this clone itself: At the DNA level, this CDR3 is encoded by other sequences in the same sample as well. This chain joins TRBV19 and TRBJ2-3, with 8 bases aligning to TRBD1. V was clipped by 4 bases and J by 3 bases; unmatched bases: 0. CDR3 length: 13 amino acids. CDR1 is LNHDA and CDR2 is SQIVND in the germline V gene (reference sequence). CDR3 residues: CASSNRGTDTQYF. CDR3 DNA: TGTGCCAGTAGTAACAGGGGGACAGATACGCAGTATTTT.

The CDR3 DNA sequence: TGTGCCAGCAGCTCAGGGGGTGGGGCAGATACGCAGTATTTT. It translates to CASSSGGGADTQYF. The chain joins TRBV7-9 to TRBJ2-3; TRBD1 aligns across 7 bases. Trimming cost V 4 bases and J 4 bases; bases outside gene matches: 5. Germline V lookup: CDR1 SEHNR, CDR2 FQNEAQ (reference sequence). CDR3 length: 14 residues.

The gene calls are TRBV5-5 and TRBJ2-5; D not resolved. Trimming removed 0 bases at V and 4 bases at J, with 7 bases between. Germline V gene lookup returns CDR1 SGHKS and CDR2 YYEKEE (reference sequence). The CDR3 is 13 residues long. CDR3 in DNA: TGTGCCAGCAGCTTGGAGGGTCTAGAGACCCAGTACTTC. It codes for CASSLEGLETQYF.

In this sample, this clone turned up once. The chain has TRBV13 and TRBJ2-7; the match to TRBD2 covers 7 bases. The CDR3 length is 16 residues. CDR1 and CDR2 (germline): PRHDT, FYEKMQ (reference sequence). V lost 0 bases to trimming and J lost 4 bases; unmatched junction nucleotides: 9. CDR3 bases: TGTGCCAGCAGCTTAGGCGGGAGGAGGGGCTGGTACGAGCAGTACTTC. This encodes CASSLGGRRGWYEQYF.

V usage is TRBV29-1 and J usage is TRBJ1-4, with 8 bases matching TRBD1. The ends lost 7 bases at V and 7 bases at J; junction bases unmatched: 5. The CDR3 totals 12 residues. The V gene's germline CDR1 is SQVTM and CDR2 ANQGSEA. CDR3 DNA sequence: TGCAGCGGATGGACAGGGTCTGAAAAACTGTTTTTT. Translating gives CSGWTGSEKLFF.

This sequence joins TRBV9 and TRBJ1-5, with a possible D match to TRBD1 (5 bases). The CDR3 length is 14 residues. Germline V gives CDR1 SGDLS, CDR2 YYNGEE. V lost 3 bases to trimming and J lost 5 bases, with 12 bases between them. The CDR3 region has the DNA TGTGCCAGCAGCGCCCAGGGTTACTATCAGCCCCAGCATTTT. This encodes CASSAQGYYQPQHF.

The chain recombines TRBV28 with TRBJ2-7; TRBD1 matches 7 bases. The CDR3 covers 14 residues. Trimming took 4 bases from V and 2 from J; bases not matched to a gene: 5. Germline lookup yields CDR1 MDHEN and CDR2 SYDVKM. The CDR3 sequence is CASSSPGQAYEQYF. The CDR3, as DNA: TGTGCCAGCAGTTCCCCAGGACAGGCCTACGAGCAGTACTTC. Full variable domain (rest looked up from reference TRBV28 and TRBJ2-7): DVKVTQSSRYLVKRTGEKVFLECVQDMDHENMFWYRQDPGLGLRLIYFSYDVKMKEKGDIPEGYSVSREKKERFSLILESASTNQTSMYLCASSSPGQAYEQYFGPGTRLTVT.

The chain uses TRBV2 and TRBJ2-5, with TRBD2 as a possible D gene (6 bases). Germline CDR1 is SNHLY and CDR2 is FYNNEI. Trimming removed 5 bases from V and 2 bases from J, with 15 bases in between. The CDR3 contains 15 residues. Here the CDR3 DNA reads TGTGCCAGCAGTTCGGAGGTGGGGGGACAAGAGACCCAGTACTTC. This sequence encodes CASSSEVGGQETQYF.

This chain links TRBV2 with TRBJ2-3; D possibly corresponds to TRBD2 (5 bases). The CDR3 is made up of 15 amino acids. Germline V gene sequence: CDR1 SNHLY, CDR2 FYNNEI. Trimming pared 7 bases from V and 4 bases from J, leaving 18 bases between. CDR3 in DNA: TGTGCCAGCATAGCGAGGGAGTTGAGCCCAGATACGCAGTATTTT. It encodes CASIARELSPDTQYF.

The gene calls are TRBV4-1 and TRBJ2-3; 11 positions match TRBD2. The CDR3 has 15 residues. V was pared by 4 bases and J by 8 bases, with 8 bases of the junction left unmatched. Germline loops: CDR1 MGHRA, CDR2 YSYEKL. This CDR3 reads CASSLILAGVTTQYF. The CDR3, as DNA: TGCGCCAGCAGCCTAATACTAGCGGGGGTTACTACGCAGTATTTT.

The rearrangement links TRBV2 to TRBJ2-4; 8 bases match TRBD2. Germline V gene lookup returns CDR1 SNHLY and CDR2 FYNNEI. V trimming: 6 bases; J trimming: 9 bases; junction bases outside the gene matches: 10. This CDR3 has 14 amino acids. The CDR3 here is CASRNSGMESIQYF. The CDR3 DNA sequence: TGTGCCAGCAGAAATAGCGGGATGGAGAGCATTCAGTACTTC.

The chain joins TRBV5-1 to TRBJ1-3; 8 nucleotides line up with TRBD1. The CDR3 is made up of 16 amino acids. V lost 3 bases and J lost 4; bases outside the gene matches: 9. From germline, CDR1 is SGHRS and CDR2 YFSETQ. The CDR3 loop is CASSSPEQGDGNTIYF. The CDR3 coding sequence is TGCGCCAGCAGCTCCCCCGAACAGGGGGACGGAAACACCATATATTTT.

This clone was found a few times. This chain links TRBV5-1 with TRBJ1-6; no clear D. Germline assignment: CDR1 SGHRS and CDR2 YFSETQ. V was cut by 0 bases and J by 8 bases, with 12 bases left in between. The CDR3 runs 15 residues. Here the CDR3 reads CASSLEARWDSPLHF. CDR3 nucleotide sequence: TGCGCCAGCAGCTTGGAGGCCAGGTGGGATTCACCCCTCCACTTT. The full variable domain, in which reference TRBV5-1 and TRBJ1-6 provide the parts outside the CDR3, is KAGVTQTPRYLIKTRGQQVTLSCSPISGHRSVSWYQQTPGQGLQFLFEYFSETQRNKGNFPGRFSGRQFSNSRSEMNVSTLELGDSALYLCASSLEARWDSPLHFGNGTRLTVT.

This sequence joins TRBV7-3 and TRBJ1-1; a weak D match, TRBD1 (5 bases). Per the germline V gene, CDR1 is SGHTA and CDR2 is FQGTGA. V was pared by 5 bases and J by 2 bases, with 15 bases between. This CDR3 has 15 amino acids. The CDR3, as DNA: TGTGCCAGCAGCCCACCCCCAGGGCTCAACACTGAAGCTTTCTTT. Translation gives CASSPPPGLNTEAFF.